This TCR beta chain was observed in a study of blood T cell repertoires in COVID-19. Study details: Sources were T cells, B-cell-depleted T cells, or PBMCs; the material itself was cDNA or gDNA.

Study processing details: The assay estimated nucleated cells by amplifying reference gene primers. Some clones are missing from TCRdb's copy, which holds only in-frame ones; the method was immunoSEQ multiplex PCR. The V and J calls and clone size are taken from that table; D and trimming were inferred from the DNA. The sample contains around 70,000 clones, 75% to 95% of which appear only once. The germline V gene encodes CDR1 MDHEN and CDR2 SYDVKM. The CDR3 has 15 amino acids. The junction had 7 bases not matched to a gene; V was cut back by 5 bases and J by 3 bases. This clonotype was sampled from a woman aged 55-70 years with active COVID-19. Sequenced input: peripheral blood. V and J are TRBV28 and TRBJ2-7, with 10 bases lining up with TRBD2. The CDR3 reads CASSTLAGGNYEQYF. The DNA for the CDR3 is TGTGCCAGCAGTACGTTAGCGGGAGGTAACTACGAGCAGTACTTC.